These 25 T cell receptor beta chains were sequenced from one sample in a study of beta chain features in type 1 diabetes (dated by TCRdb to between 2018 and 2020). Library prep was done by the immunoSEQ multiplex PCR assay. The entire isolated RNA was reverse transcribed using the High Capacity cDNA Reverse Transcription Kit, and thus expressed TCRB transcripts were sequenced. TCRdb holds this immuneACCESS table with in-frame rearrangements only. Some clones are missing; in checked studies, unresolved V genes explain under half, and the rest has no known cause. The sample table contains about 470,000 clones; only one count was recorded for approximately 31% of them. 0.065% of the sample is in the top ten clones. Sequences were obtained from naive CD4+ T cells from blood. This sample's cell subset or site label indicates: true naive CD4+ T cells. These receptors originate from a man between 18 and 35 years old in good health.

The rearrangement joins TRBV18 to TRBJ2-3, with 11 bases aligning to TRBD2. Germline V lookup: CDR1 KGHSH, CDR2 LQKENI. V was pared by 3 bases and J by 0 bases, with 2 bases of the junction left unmatched. The CDR3 totals 16 residues. The DNA of the CDR3 is TGTGCCAGCTCACCCGGGACTAGCGGTAGCACAGATACGCAGTATTTT. Translating it yields CASSPGTSGSTDTQYF.

V gene TRBV9 combines with J gene TRBJ2-6; D unclear. Germline assignment: CDR1 SGDLS and CDR2 YYNGEE. This CDR3 is built from 14 residues. Trimming cost V 4 bases and J 2 bases, with 7 bases left between them. CDR3 in DNA: TGTGCCAGCAGCCATAACGCTGGGGCCAACGTCCTGACTTTC. It is translated as CASSHNAGANVLTF.

The V call is TRBV5-4, the J call TRBJ2-5, with 7 bases aligning to TRBD2. The CDR3 has 14 amino acids. Germline V gives CDR1 SGHNT, CDR2 YYREEE (reference sequence). V shed 2 bases, J shed 2 bases, and the junction held 3 bases outside the gene matches. The DNA of the CDR3 is TGTGCCAGCAGCTTATCAGCGGGACAAGAGACCCAGTACTTC. This translates into CASSLSAGQETQYF.

This clone came up a few times. The chain employs TRBV11-2 and TRBJ2-1; TRBD2 might be the D (5 bases). This CDR3 region has 13 residues. Trimming took 5 bases from V and 4 from J, leaving 9 bases between them. Germline V gene data show CDR1 as SGHAT and CDR2 as FQNNGV. The CDR3 loop reads CASSTRGYNEQFF. As DNA, the CDR3 is TGTGCCAGCAGCACTCGGGGTTACAATGAGCAGTTCTTC.

The CDR3 reads CASSFGDQETQYF. The CDR3 region has the DNA TGTGCCAGCAGCTTCGGGGATCAAGAGACCCAGTACTTC. The chain carries TRBV5-5 and TRBJ2-5; D possibly corresponds to TRBD2 (5 bases). V shed 2 bases and J shed 2 bases, with 7 bases lying between them. Per germline, CDR1 SGHKS and CDR2 YYEKEE (reference sequence). This CDR3 has 13 residues.

This clone was seen a few times. The chain uses TRBV5-4 and TRBJ2-5, with 9 bases fitting TRBD1. The CDR3 runs 15 residues. Germline V CDR1 and CDR2: SGHNT, YYREEE (reference sequence). V trimming: 0 bases; J trimming: 4 bases; junction bases outside the gene matches: 4. For the CDR3, the DNA is TGTGCCAGCAGCTTGGTGACAGGGGGACGAGAGACCCAGTACTTC. Translating gives CASSLVTGGRETQYF.

V is TRBV2 and J is TRBJ2-5; the D is unclear. The V gene lost 4 bases and the J gene lost 4 bases, with 16 bases spanning the gap. The CDR3 runs 15 residues. Germline V CDR1 and CDR2: SNHLY, FYNNEI. The CDR3 nucleotides are TGTGCCAGCAGTGGTAGGATTGCGGCTAGAGAGACCCAGTACTTC. It codes for CASSGRIAARETQYF.

The gene calls are TRBV7-2 and TRBJ2-6; the D gene is possibly TRBD1 (6 bases). V shed 5 bases and J shed 1 base, with 15 bases lying between them. The CDR3 has 17 amino acids. The germline V gene has CDR1 SGHTA and CDR2 FQGNSA. Here the CDR3 DNA reads TGTGCCAGCAGCGCAGGGGATAGGGTTTCTGGGGCCAACGTCCTGACTTTC. This sequence encodes CASSAGDRVSGANVLTF. Full variable domain (remainder filled in from reference TRBV7-2 and TRBJ2-6): GAGVSQSPSNKVTEKGKDVELRCDPISGHTALYWYRQSLGQGLEFLIYFQGNSAPDKSGLPSDRFSAERTGGSVSTLTIQRTQQEDSAVYLCASSAGDRVSGANVLTFGAGSRLTVL.

This clone was observed once. The V gene is TRBV29-1, the J gene TRBJ1-2; D gene ambiguous. V gave up 1 base and J gave up 4 bases, with 13 bases separating them. The CDR3 length is 14 residues. In germline, CDR1 is SQVTM, CDR2 ANQGSEA. The CDR3 DNA reads as TGCAGCGTTGAAGTGGGCAGCGGTGGCTATGGCTACACCTTC. As protein: CSVEVGSGGYGYTF.

This clone has only a few counts. CDR3 bases: TGCAGCGCTGGAAGGGGGAACACCGGGGAGCTGTTTTTT. It is translated as CSAGRGNTGELFF. The chain carries TRBV29-1 and TRBJ2-2; D might be TRBD1 (5 bases). Per germline, CDR1 SQVTM and CDR2 ANQGSEA. The CDR3 covers 13 residues. V dropped 7 bases and J dropped 1 base, with 10 bases sitting between them.

V gene TRBV29-1 combines with J gene TRBJ2-1, with TRBD2 identical over 12 bases. Per germline, CDR1 SQVTM and CDR2 ANQGSEA. The length of the CDR3 is 17 residues. V trimming: 1 base; J trimming: 9 bases; junction bases outside the gene matches: 13. The DNA for the CDR3 is TGCAGCGTTGAAGTAGCGTCCCGGACTAGCGGGACATCTGAGCAGTTCTTC. It yields the protein CSVEVASRTSGTSEQFF.

This clone was counted between two and nine times. The CDR3 sequence is CSVEFLGTSGSTYNEQFF. CDR3 bases: TGCAGCGTTGAATTCCTCGGGACTAGCGGGAGTACCTACAATGAGCAGTTCTTC. V and J are TRBV29-1 and TRBJ2-1; 14 nucleotides match TRBD2. This CDR3 spans 18 amino acids. V trimming: 2 bases; J trimming: 2 bases; junction bases outside the gene matches: 8. Per germline, CDR1 SQVTM and CDR2 ANQGSEA.

This clone came up a few times. The same CDR3 arises from other DNA sequences in this sample as well. V is TRBV30 and J is TRBJ2-1; D gene unclear. CDR3 size: 12 residues. Germline assignment: CDR1 GTSNPN and CDR2 SVGIG (reference sequence). Trimming pared 0 bases from V and 7 bases from J, leaving 7 bases between. The CDR3 region has the DNA TGTGCCTGGAGTGTGGGCCGAAATGAGCAGTTCTTC. The encoded protein is CAWSVGRNEQFF. The variable domain in full, completed from reference TRBV30 and TRBJ2-1, reads SQTIHQWPATLVQPVGSPLSLECTVEGTSNPNLYWYRQAAGRGLQLLFYSVGIGQISSEVPQNLSASRPQDRQFILSSKKLLLSDSGFYLCAWSVGRNEQFFGPGTRLTVL.

This clone was counted a few times. The rearrangement joins TRBV20-1 to TRBJ1-1, with D perhaps matching TRBD1 (5 bases). V was pared by 6 bases and J by 8 bases, with 13 bases between. The germline CDR1 and CDR2 sequences are DFQATT and SNEGSKA (reference sequence). There are 11 residues in the CDR3. The CDR3 bases are TGCAGTGCCTGGGGCGGAATCGAAGCTTTCTTT. Translating it yields CSAWGGIEAFF.

This clone was seen only a few times. The V gene is TRBV15, the J gene TRBJ2-7; the match to TRBD1 covers 7 bases. The CDR3 covers 17 residues. V was clipped by 2 bases and J by 0 bases; unmatched bases: 10. CDR1 and CDR2 (germline): LNHNV, YYDKDF (reference sequence). CDR3 protein: CATSRYGWGTDSYEQYF. The CDR3 bases are TGTGCCACCAGCAGATACGGTTGGGGGACAGACTCCTACGAGCAGTACTTC.

In regard to this clone: The junction departs from germline at one end; a sequencing error may be responsible. The chain links TRBV30 to TRBJ2-7, with 7 bases identical to TRBD2. The CDR3 totals 12 residues. Germline V gives CDR1 GTSNPN, CDR2 SVGIG (reference sequence). CDR3 protein: CAGRDSSYEQYF. In DNA, the CDR3 is TGTGCCGGGAGGGACTCTTCCTACGAGCAGTACTTC.

The chain has TRBV2 and TRBJ2-1; TRBD1 matches 7 bases. This CDR3 spans 13 amino acids. The V gene's germline CDR1 is SNHLY and CDR2 FYNNEI. With 5 bases clipped from V and 6 bases from J, the junction kept 4 bases outside the gene matches. This chain's CDR3 is CASSSNRGNEQFF. The CDR3 nucleotides read TGTGCCAGCAGTAGCAACAGGGGCAATGAGCAGTTCTTC.

This clone has more than one count but fewer than ten. This sample also contains other DNA sequences that code for the same CDR3. The chain couples TRBV30 to TRBJ1-5; D gene unclear. Trimming shortened V by 1 base and J by 0 bases, and 4 bases separated the two germline ends. CDR1 GTSNPN and CDR2 SVGIG come from the germline V gene (reference sequence). The CDR3 consists of 13 residues. CDR3: CAWSGRSNQPQHF. The CDR3 DNA sequence: TGTGCCTGGAGTGGGCGTAGCAATCAGCCCCAGCATTTT.

V usage is TRBV7-2 and J usage is TRBJ2-5; TRBD2 is a possible D gene (6 bases). CDR3 length: 14 amino acids. Trimming took 3 bases from V and 3 from J, leaving 11 bases between them. Germline V gene lookup returns CDR1 SGHTA and CDR2 FQGNSA. CDR3 protein: CASSFGSGEETQYF. CDR3 DNA: TGTGCCAGCAGCTTTGGATCGGGGGAAGAGACCCAGTACTTC.

V and J are TRBV14 and TRBJ2-7; D possibly uses TRBD1 or TRBD2 (5 bases each). Trimming removed 2 bases at V and 7 bases at J, with 9 bases between. This CDR3 is built from 12 residues. Germline V gene data show CDR1 as SGHDN and CDR2 as FVKESK. CDR3 bases: TGTGCCAGCAGCCAATTTTGGGGGGAGCAGTACTTC. This sequence encodes CASSQFWGEQYF.

The V call is TRBV28, the J call TRBJ2-3; the D gene is possibly TRBD2 (5 bases). Germline CDR1 and CDR2: MDHEN and SYDVKM. With 1 base removed from V and 2 bases from J, the gap between germline ends came to 7 bases. The CDR3 length is 14 residues. CDR3 residues: CASSLLRVTDTQYF. The CDR3 DNA reads as TGTGCCAGCAGTTTATTGAGGGTCACAGATACGCAGTATTTT.

This clone was detected only a few times. The chain carries TRBV7-2 and TRBJ2-1; 11 bases are a match to TRBD1. The germline V gene has CDR1 SGHTA and CDR2 FQGNSA. V lost 1 base and J lost 7; bases outside the gene matches: 6. This CDR3 contains 16 residues. The CDR3 sequence: CASSLERTGGLNEQFF. The CDR3 DNA reads TGTGCCAGCAGCTTAGAACGGACAGGGGGCTTGAATGAGCAGTTCTTC.

Only a few counts were recorded for this clone. V and J are TRBV19 and TRBJ2-5, with D perhaps given as TRBD1 or TRBD2 (5 bases each). Looked up from germline, CDR1 is LNHDA and CDR2 is SQIVND (reference sequence). V was shortened by 5 bases and J by 2 bases, with 18 bases between the two germline ends. CDR3 length: 16 amino acids. Here the CDR3 DNA reads TGTGCCAGTAGTCCTCCGGGACCGATCGGACAAGAGACCCAGTACTTC. The encoded protein is CASSPPGPIGQETQYF.

This sequence joins TRBV6-6 and TRBJ2-1; 16 nucleotides align to TRBD2. V lost 4 bases and J lost 11; bases outside the gene matches: 5. Germline loops: CDR1 MNHNY, CDR2 SVGAGI (reference sequence). This CDR3 is built from 15 residues. CDR3 bases: TGTGCCAGCAGTTGGACGGGACTAGCGGGAGGGCAGCAGTTCTTC. It encodes CASSWTGLAGGQQFF.

The gene calls are TRBV9 and TRBJ2-7, with 7 nucleotides matching TRBD1. The V segment lost 0 bases and the J segment 4 bases; nucleotides outside the gene matches: 4. The CDR3 consists of 14 residues. Germline CDR1 and CDR2: SGDLS and YYNGEE. The chain's CDR3 is CASSVGTTGYEQYF. For the CDR3, the DNA is TGTGCCAGCAGCGTAGGGACGACAGGGTACGAGCAGTACTTC. The variable domain in full, completed from reference TRBV9 and TRBJ2-7, reads DSGVTQTPKHLITATGQRVTLRCSPRSGDLSVYWYQQSLDQGLQFLIQYYNGEERAKGNILERFSAQQFPDLHSELNLSSLELGDSALYFCASSVGTTGYEQYFGPGTRLTVT.